The 11 T cell receptor beta chains below all came from one sample that was sequenced in a study of PD-L1 blockade in urothelial cancer. The method was immunoSEQ multiplex PCR; TCRdb's version includes in-frame clones alone and lacks a portion of them. The table lists 55,000 to 70,000 clones, roughly four fifths of them singletons. The sequences come from PBMCs, collected around atezolizumab (anti-PD-L1) treatment. The receptors derive from a man aged 70-80 years with urothelial cancer.

The chain is built from TRBV4-1 and TRBJ1-5; weak D call: TRBD1 (5 bases). Trimming shortened V by 4 bases and J by 3 bases, and 13 bases separated the two germline ends. Looked up from germline, CDR1 is MGHRA and CDR2 is YSYEKL. The CDR3 covers 15 residues. This chain's CDR3 is CASSRTRGINQPQHF. In nucleotides, the CDR3 is TGCGCCAGCAGCCGGACAAGGGGAATCAATCAGCCCCAGCATTTT.

This chain links TRBV25-1 with TRBJ1-1; perhaps TRBD1 as D (5 bases). This CDR3 has 13 amino acids. Trimming pared 8 bases from V and 8 bases from J, leaving 18 bases between. Germline V gene data show CDR1 as MGHDK and CDR2 as SYGVNS. The CDR3 region has the DNA TGTGCCAGCTTGGGACTCGGAAACGGGGAAGCTTTCTTT. Its protein product is CASLGLGNGEAFF.

The chain joins TRBV5-1 to TRBJ2-2; D is undetermined. The length of the CDR3 is 13 residues. The germline CDR1 and CDR2 sequences are SGHRS and YFSETQ. The V and J ends lost 1 base and 3 bases respectively, with 4 bases between them. The CDR3 spells CASSLSDTGELFF. The CDR3 nucleotides read TGCGCCAGCAGCTTGTCGGACACCGGGGAGCTGTTTTTT.

The chain carries TRBV19 and TRBJ2-1; D is undetermined. The CDR3 spans 13 residues. Per germline, CDR1 LNHDA and CDR2 SQIVND (reference sequence). Trimming stripped 8 bases from V and 0 bases from J, with 8 bases between. The CDR3 region is CASRKSSYNEQFF. The CDR3 DNA follows: TGTGCCAGTCGAAAGAGCTCCTACAATGAGCAGTTCTTC.

V gene TRBV30 combines with J gene TRBJ2-7; TRBD2 aligns across 8 bases. Germline trimming cut 0 bases from V and 2 bases from J; bases unmatched to any gene: 9. Germline V CDR1 and CDR2: GTSNPN, SVGIG (reference sequence). The CDR3 length is 16 residues. CDR3 coding DNA: TGTGCCTGGAGTGTACCTCGGACTAGCCCCACCTACGAGCAGTACTTC. Protein product: CAWSVPRTSPTYEQYF.

This clone occurred once. V and J are TRBV6-1 and TRBJ2-4; TRBD2 might be the D (6 bases). Trimming removed 3 bases at V and 13 bases at J, with 22 bases between. The CDR3 sequence is 15 residues long. CDR1 is MNHNS, CDR2 SASEGT, per germline. CDR3 nucleotide sequence: TGTGCCAGCAGTGAGTTCTCGGAGGGCCTTTCCATCCAGTACTTC. It translates to CASSEFSEGLSIQYF.

The chain is built from TRBV19 and TRBJ2-7, with 8 bases aligning to TRBD2. Per germline, CDR1 LNHDA and CDR2 SQIVND (reference sequence). Germline trimming cut 1 base from V and 6 bases from J; bases unmatched to any gene: 8. This CDR3 is built from 15 residues. The chain's CDR3 is CASSIAAGEFGEQYF. As DNA, the CDR3 is TGTGCCAGTAGTATAGCAGCGGGAGAGTTTGGCGAGCAGTACTTC.

This clone was found a few times. The chain recombines TRBV28 with TRBJ1-2; perhaps TRBD1 as D (6 bases). CDR1 and CDR2 (germline): MDHEN, SYDVKM. V lost 2 bases, J lost 6 bases, and 10 bases lay in between. This CDR3 has 13 residues. The CDR3 DNA sequence: TGTGCCAGCAGTTTACGGGACACTAATGGCTACACCTTC. Residues: CASSLRDTNGYTF.

Remarks on this clone: Other DNA variants within this sample encode the same CDR3. The rearrangement joins TRBV5-1 to TRBJ2-1; tentative D call: TRBD2 (6 bases). Germline V gene sequence: CDR1 SGHRS, CDR2 YFSETQ. CDR3 length equals 15 residues. V dropped 0 bases and J dropped 0 bases, with 7 bases sitting between them. This CDR3 is CASSLAGSSYNEQFF. For the CDR3, the DNA is TGCGCCAGCAGCTTGGCCGGGAGCTCCTACAATGAGCAGTTCTTC.

The V and J genes are TRBV9 and TRBJ1-3; 7 positions match TRBD1. In germline, CDR1 is SGDLS, CDR2 YYNGEE. This CDR3 is 15 amino acids long. V dropped 0 bases and J dropped 7; count of bases not matched to a gene: 7. The CDR3 nucleotides are TGTGCCAGCAGCGTAGAGCCAGGGGGTAGGAACACCATATATTTT. Translated: CASSVEPGGRNTIYF.

This clone has a handful of counts. The chain uses TRBV29-1 and TRBJ2-5; possibly TRBD1 for D (6 bases). Trimming pared 4 bases from V and 5 bases from J, leaving 14 bases between. Looked up from germline, CDR1 is SQVTM and CDR2 is ANQGSEA. This CDR3 has 13 residues. The DNA for the CDR3 is TGCAGCGTTGTTGGGACAATCGGCGAGACCCAGTACTTC. It specifies CSVVGTIGETQYF.